The 4 T cell receptor beta chains presented below share a single source sample, sequenced in a study of CD8 T cells in Susac syndrome (dated by TCRdb to between 2017 and 2020). The protocol used for the library was the immunoSEQ multiplex PCR assay. RNA was extracted with the RNeasy kit and 0.5 to 1 ug was reverse transcribed using random hexamers. TCRdb took the public reads, trimmed them with fastp at Q25, ran MiXCR for clone calling and kept in-frame beta chains. A single entry per CDR3 protein holds the most common genes and DNA from its merged rows. The sample table shows about 70,000 distinct CDR3 sequences, and approximately 95% are seen once. The ten biggest clones cover 0.2% to 0.25% of the sample. Material: CD8+ T cells from PBMCs. These receptors all stem from a human donor in good health.

V gene TRBV14 combines with J gene TRBJ1-1; 9 nucleotides agree with TRBD1. The germline V gene encodes CDR1 SGHDN and CDR2 FVKESK. The CDR3 has 16 residues. V dropped 6 bases and J dropped 1; count of bases not matched to a gene: 9. CDR3 bases: TGTGCCAGCAGGCGTACCGGGACAGGGCGGAACACTGAAGCTTTCTTT. Translated: CASRRTGTGRNTEAFF.

V usage is TRBV3-1 and J usage is TRBJ2-5, with no clear D. Trimming shortened V by 0 bases and J by 5 bases, and 13 bases separated the two germline ends. The CDR3 is made up of 15 amino acids. Germline V gene data show CDR1 as LGHDT and CDR2 as YNNKEL (reference sequence). The CDR3 nucleotides are TGTGCCAGCAGCCAAGAGGGAAATAGCTTGGAGACCCAGTACTTC. This sequence encodes CASSQEGNSLETQYF.

The CDR3 DNA reads TGCAGCGTTGTAGGGGGACAGGGGTTAGATACGCAGTATTTT. This codes for CSVVGGQGLDTQYF. V usage is TRBV29-1 and J usage is TRBJ2-3, with 10 bases identical to TRBD1. Germline CDR1 reads SQVTM; CDR2 reads ANQGSEA. The V and J ends lost 4 bases and 5 bases, in that order; junction bases with no gene match: 6. The CDR3 runs to 14 residues.

Of note for this clonotype: Germline and junction disagree at one end, which may indicate a read error. This sequence joins TRBV20-1 and TRBJ1-1; D is possibly TRBD1 (6 bases). Germline lookup yields CDR1 DFQATT and CDR2 SNEGSKA (reference sequence). CDR3 length: 13 amino acids. CDR3 amino acids: CSARQGGNAEAFF. The DNA for the CDR3 is TGCAGTGCTAGACAAGGGGGGAACGCTGAAGCTTTCTTT.